A single sample is the source of the 20 T cell receptor beta chains below, sequenced in a study of blood T cell repertoires in COVID-19. Profiling relied on immunoSEQ multiplex PCR, and the TCRdb table lists in-frame clones only, not all of them. Of some 300,000 clones in the sample, approximately 89% were seen once. Sequencing input: PBMCs or T cells enriched from blood (not recorded which). The receptors were gathered from a woman aged 45-65 years who had been exposed to COVID-19.

This clone was seen a few times. This chain links TRBV9 with TRBJ1-2; 7 nucleotides line up with TRBD1. With 4 bases clipped from V and 4 bases from J, the junction kept 10 bases outside the gene matches. There are 15 residues in the CDR3. Per germline, CDR1 SGDLS and CDR2 YYNGEE. The CDR3 nucleotides read TGTGCCAGCAGCAACGAGCTACGACAGGGCTATGGCTACACCTTC. Translating it yields CASSNELRQGYGYTF. Full variable domain (remainder filled in from reference TRBV9 and TRBJ1-2): DSGVTQTPKHLITATGQRVTLRCSPRSGDLSVYWYQQSLDQGLQFLIQYYNGEERAKGNILERFSAQQFPDLHSELNLSSLELGDSALYFCASSNELRQGYGYTFGSGTRLTVV.

V gene TRBV2 combines with J gene TRBJ1-2; 11 positions agree with TRBD1. Trimming at V came to 3 bases and at J to 6 bases, leaving 9 bases not matched to a gene. Germline CDR1 is SNHLY and CDR2 is FYNNEI. This CDR3 is built from 16 residues. The CDR3 is CASSDRGQGVINGYTF. CDR3 sequence (DNA): TGTGCCAGCAGTGATCGGGGACAGGGGGTTATTAATGGCTACACCTTC.

The V gene is TRBV28, the J gene TRBJ1-2; 10 bases align to TRBD1. There are 13 residues in the CDR3. With 2 bases clipped from V and 8 bases from J, the junction kept 2 bases outside the gene matches. CDR1 is MDHEN, CDR2 SYDVKM, per germline. CDR3 coding DNA: TGTGCCAGCAGTTTAGGGACAGGGGACGGCTACACCTTC. Protein: CASSLGTGDGYTF.

This chain uses TRBV6-1 with TRBJ1-2, with 7 bases that match TRBD1. Germline V gives CDR1 MNHNS, CDR2 SASEGT. J lost 2 bases, V lost 2 bases, and 8 bases had no gene match. This CDR3 has 16 residues. This chain's CDR3 is CASSERGTVVNYGYTF. CDR3 bases: TGTGCCAGCAGTGAAAGGGGGACAGTCGTCAACTATGGCTACACCTTC.

This chain joins TRBV28 and TRBJ1-4, with a tentative D call TRBD1 (6 bases). This CDR3 is 14 amino acids long. The germline V and J ends were trimmed by 6 bases and 0 bases, with 8 bases remaining between them. CDR1 MDHEN and CDR2 SYDVKM come from the germline V gene. The CDR3 reads CASREGATNEKLFF. In DNA, the CDR3 is TGTGCCAGCAGAGAGGGGGCAACTAATGAAAAACTGTTTTTT.

The count of this clone is one. This chain uses TRBV6-5 with TRBJ2-5, with 7 bases aligning to TRBD1. In germline, CDR1 is MNHEY, CDR2 SVGAGI. Losses at the gene ends were 6 bases for V and 2 bases for J; bases not matched to a gene: 3. The CDR3 sequence is 13 residues long. The CDR3 nucleotides are TGTGCCAGCAGGCCAGGGGGTCAAGAGACCCAGTACTTC. Protein sequence: CASRPGGQETQYF.

The chain has TRBV6-5 and TRBJ1-5, with 8 bases identical to TRBD1. This CDR3 spans 14 amino acids. Germline CDR1 MNHEY, CDR2 SVGAGI. J gave up 7 bases and V 8 bases, and 10 bases lay outside the gene matches. In DNA, the CDR3 is TGTGCCAGCCTCCAGGACAGGGTCGGCCAGCCCCAGCATTTT. This gives the protein CASLQDRVGQPQHF.

J is TRBJ1-5 and V is TRBV5-6; D unresolved. Per germline, CDR1 SGHDT and CDR2 YYEEEE. This CDR3 comprises 15 residues. Trimming took 3 bases from V and 2 from J, leaving 12 bases between them. CDR3 sequence reads: CASSYRDRGNQPQHF. The CDR3 DNA is TGTGCCAGCAGCTACCGCGATCGGGGCAATCAGCCCCAGCATTTT.

This rearrangement joins TRBV6-5 to TRBJ2-2; a weak D match, TRBD1 (6 bases). V was cut by 6 bases and J by 6 bases, with 14 bases left in between. This CDR3 spans 14 amino acids. Germline V gene data show CDR1 as MNHEY and CDR2 as SVGAGI. The DNA of the CDR3 is TGTGCCAGCAGAATCACAGGGAATGCCGGGGAGCTGTTTTTT. This gives the protein CASRITGNAGELFF.

This chain connects TRBV5-6 to TRBJ1-2; perhaps TRBD1 as D (5 bases). The V gene lost 6 bases and the J gene lost 5 bases, with 20 bases spanning the gap. The CDR3 consists of 15 residues. Germline V gene sequence: CDR1 SGHDT, CDR2 YYEEEE. In DNA form, the CDR3 reads TGTGCCAGCATCCCTCGGGGAGGGAGGGGATATGGCTACACCTTC. Its protein is CASIPRGGRGYGYTF. The whole variable domain, filled in from reference TRBV5-6 and TRBJ1-2, reads DAGVTQSPTHLIKTRGQQVTLRCSPKSGHDTVSWYQQALGQGPQFIFQYYEEEERQRGNFPDRFSGHQFPNYSSELNVNALLLGDSALYLCASIPRGGRGYGYTFGSGTRLTVV.

The chain links TRBV11-3 to TRBJ2-2; 7 bases are shared with TRBD1. V trimming: 6 bases; J trimming: 8 bases; junction bases outside the gene matches: 6. The CDR3 is 13 residues long. Germline assignment: CDR1 SGHNT and CDR2 YENEEA. Written as DNA, the CDR3 is TGTGCCAGCAGTTCCGGGACAGCGGGGGAGCTGTTTTTT. This translates into CASSSGTAGELFF.

This chain joins TRBV25-1 and TRBJ2-7; weak D call: TRBD2 (6 bases). The CDR3 has 14 residues. The germline V and J ends were trimmed by 6 bases and 0 bases, with 12 bases remaining between them. Germline CDR1 MGHDK, CDR2 SYGVNS. CDR3: CASSVSGSSYEQYF. The CDR3 coding sequence is TGTGCCAGCAGCGTTAGCGGAAGCTCCTACGAGCAGTACTTC.

CDR3 sequence: CASSPGQGEAKNIQYF. The DNA for the CDR3 is TGTGCCAGCAGCCCCGGACAGGGTGAGGCCAAAAACATTCAGTACTTC. The chain is built from TRBV7-2 and TRBJ2-4; 8 nucleotides agree with TRBD1. From germline, CDR1 is SGHTA and CDR2 FQGNSA. The junction had 7 bases not matched to a gene; V was cut back by 5 bases and J by 1 base. There are 16 residues in the CDR3.

The chain is built from TRBV28 and TRBJ1-5, with D maybe TRBD1 (6 bases). Trimming took 3 bases from V and 4 from J, leaving 10 bases between them. The CDR3 runs 14 residues. Germline V gene lookup returns CDR1 MDHEN and CDR2 SYDVKM. The CDR3 loop reads CASSFRQVNQPQHF. For the CDR3, the DNA is TGTGCCAGCAGTTTCCGACAGGTAAATCAGCCCCAGCATTTT.

The chain has TRBV28 and TRBJ1-2; D is unclear. Germline V lookup: CDR1 MDHEN, CDR2 SYDVKM. The V and J ends lost 5 bases and 2 bases respectively, with 15 bases between them. The CDR3 sequence is 15 residues long. CDR3 sequence reads: CASSPSAQTNYGYTF. The CDR3 nucleotides are TGTGCCAGCAGTCCAAGTGCACAGACGAACTATGGCTACACCTTC.

The chain has TRBV6-2 or TRBV6-3 and TRBJ2-1, with 9 bases lining up with TRBD2. The CDR3 spans 20 residues. The ends lost 2 bases at V and 0 bases at J; junction bases unmatched: 14. CDR1 is MNHEY and CDR2 is SVGEGT in the germline V gene. The CDR3: CASSYPQRRLAVSSYNEQFF. The CDR3 DNA reads TGTGCCAGCAGTTACCCGCAAAGGAGACTAGCGGTAAGCTCCTACAATGAGCAGTTCTTC.

The chain recombines TRBV7-2 with TRBJ2-1, with D unresolved. The germline V gene has CDR1 SGHTA and CDR2 FQGNSA. This CDR3 is built from 13 residues. V was pared by 5 bases and J by 5 bases, with 10 bases between. This CDR3 is CASSVSIDNEQFF. Written as DNA, the CDR3 is TGTGCCAGCAGCGTTTCGATAGACAATGAGCAGTTCTTC.

This clone came up a few times. The rearrangement links TRBV5-1 to TRBJ2-5; a possible D gene is TRBD2 (6 bases). The germline V gene encodes CDR1 SGHRS and CDR2 YFSETQ. V dropped 6 bases and J dropped 5 bases, with 20 bases sitting between them. CDR3 length: 15 amino acids. The CDR3 loop reads CASTPWGEVRETQYF. In nucleotides, the CDR3 is TGCGCCAGCACCCCGTGGGGGGAAGTCCGGGAGACCCAGTACTTC.

The chain recombines TRBV7-8 with TRBJ2-2; unclear D gene. The CDR3 runs to 13 residues. V lost 1 base, J lost 5 bases, and 5 bases lay in between. Germline assignment: CDR1 SGHVS and CDR2 FQNEAQ. This chain's CDR3 is CASSLGPTGELFF. The CDR3 DNA is TGTGCCAGCAGCTTAGGTCCGACCGGGGAGCTGTTTTTT.

This chain connects TRBV19 to TRBJ1-5; D ambiguous. In germline, CDR1 is LNHDA, CDR2 SQIVND (reference sequence). V was shortened by 10 bases and J by 3 bases, with 22 bases between the two germline ends. This CDR3 spans 16 amino acids. The CDR3 sequence: CATLSSDTIINQPQHF. CDR3 DNA sequence: TGTGCCACTCTTTCTAGCGACACTATAATCAATCAGCCCCAGCATTTT.